This TCR beta chain comes out of a study of blood T cell repertoires in COVID-19. The wider study: The cDNA or gDNA used as material had been derived from T cells, B-cell-depleted T cells, or PBMCs.

Sequencing was performed with immunoSEQ multiplex PCR; in TCRdb, only in-frame clones are kept and a portion is missing. The sample records some 270,000 clones, about 91% being singletons. V gave up 4 bases and J gave up 0 bases, with 18 bases separating them. CDR3 length: 17 residues. Germline assignment: CDR1 KGHSH and CDR2 LQKENI. This TCR derives from a middle-aged woman who had recovered from COVID-19. The rearrangement joins TRBV18 to TRBJ1-1; possibly TRBD1 for D (6 bases). Material for sequencing was peripheral blood. Here the CDR3 reads CASSLTGHSLMNTEAFF. DNA of the CDR3: TGTGCCAGCTCACTGACGGGACACTCTCTCATGAACACTGAAGCTTTCTTT.